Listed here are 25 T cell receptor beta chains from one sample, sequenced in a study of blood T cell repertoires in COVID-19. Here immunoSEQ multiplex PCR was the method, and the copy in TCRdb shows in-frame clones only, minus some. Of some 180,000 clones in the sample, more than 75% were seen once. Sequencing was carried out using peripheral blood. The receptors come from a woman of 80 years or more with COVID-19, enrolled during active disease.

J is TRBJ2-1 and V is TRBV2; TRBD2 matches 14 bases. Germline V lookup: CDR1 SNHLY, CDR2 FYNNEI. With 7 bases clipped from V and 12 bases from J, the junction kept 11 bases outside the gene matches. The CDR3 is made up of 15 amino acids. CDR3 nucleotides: TGTGCCAGCACCGCCGGGACTAGCGGGAGCTTAAGGCAGTTCTTC. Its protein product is CASTAGTSGSLRQFF.

The CDR3 protein is CASSLGGGPQHF. The CDR3 nucleotides read TGTGCCAGCAGTCTCGGGGGGGGGCCCCAGCATTTT. The chain joins TRBV12-3 or TRBV12-4 to TRBJ1-5; possible D gene TRBD1, 5 bases. With 5 bases removed from V and 9 bases from J, the gap between germline ends came to 11 bases. This CDR3 is 12 amino acids long.

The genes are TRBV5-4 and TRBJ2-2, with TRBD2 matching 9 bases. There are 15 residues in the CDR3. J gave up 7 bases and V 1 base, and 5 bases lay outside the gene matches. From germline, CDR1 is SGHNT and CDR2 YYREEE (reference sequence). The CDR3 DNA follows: TGTGCCAGCAGCTTGCGTAGCGGGAGTGGCGGGGAGCTGTTTTTT. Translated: CASSLRSGSGGELFF.

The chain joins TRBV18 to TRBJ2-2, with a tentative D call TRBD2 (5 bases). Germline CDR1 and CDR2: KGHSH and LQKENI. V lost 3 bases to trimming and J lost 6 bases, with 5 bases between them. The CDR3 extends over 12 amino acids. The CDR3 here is CASSPGAGELFF. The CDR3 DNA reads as TGTGCCAGCTCACCCGGGGCCGGGGAGCTGTTTTTT. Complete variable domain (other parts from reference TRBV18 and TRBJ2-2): NAGVMQNPRHLVRRRGQEARLRCSPMKGHSHVYWYRQLPEEGLKFMVYLQKENIIDESGMPKERFSAEFPKEGPSILRIQQVVRGDSAAYFCASSPGAGELFFGEGSRLTVL.

The CDR3 sequence is CASSFGTGYEKLFF. The CDR3 region has the DNA TGTGCCAGCAGCTTCGGGACAGGGTATGAAAAACTGTTTTTT. The chain links TRBV11-2 to TRBJ1-4; 9 nucleotides align to TRBD1. J lost 6 bases, V lost 3 bases, and 2 bases had no gene match. Looked up from germline, CDR1 is SGHAT and CDR2 is FQNNGV. The CDR3 runs to 14 residues. The complete variable domain, with remaining parts taken from reference TRBV11-2 and TRBJ1-4, reads EAGVAQSPRYKIIEKRQSVAFWCNPISGHATLYWYQQILGQGPKLLIQFQNNGVVDDSQLPKDRFSAERLKGVDSTLKIQPAKLEDSAVYLCASSFGTGYEKLFFGSGTQLSVL.

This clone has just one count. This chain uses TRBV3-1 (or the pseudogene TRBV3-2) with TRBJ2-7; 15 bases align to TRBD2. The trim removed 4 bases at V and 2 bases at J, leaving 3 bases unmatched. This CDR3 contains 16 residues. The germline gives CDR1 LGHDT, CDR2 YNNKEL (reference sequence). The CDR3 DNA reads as TGTGCCAGCAGCCCCGGACTAGCGGGAGGGACCTACGAGCAGTACTTC. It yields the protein CASSPGLAGGTYEQYF.

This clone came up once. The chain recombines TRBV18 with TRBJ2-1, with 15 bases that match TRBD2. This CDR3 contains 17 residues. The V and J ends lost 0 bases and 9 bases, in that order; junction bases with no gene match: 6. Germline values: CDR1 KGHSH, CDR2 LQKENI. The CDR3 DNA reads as TGTGCCAGCTCACCACCGGGACTAGCGGGAGGAGTAGGTGAGCAGTTCTTC. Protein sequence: CASSPPGLAGGVGEQFF.

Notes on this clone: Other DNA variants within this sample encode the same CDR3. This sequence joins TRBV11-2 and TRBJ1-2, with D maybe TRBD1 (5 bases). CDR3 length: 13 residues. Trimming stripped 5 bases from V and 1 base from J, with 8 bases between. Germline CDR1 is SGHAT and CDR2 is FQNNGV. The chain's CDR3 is CASSPDSNYGYTF. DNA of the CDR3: TGTGCCAGCAGCCCTGACAGTAACTATGGCTACACCTTC.

CDR3 sequence: CSVERRGGYEQYF. The CDR3 region has the DNA TGCAGCGTTGAACGTCGGGGAGGATACGAGCAGTACTTC. This rearrangement joins TRBV29-1 to TRBJ2-7, with D possibly TRBD2 on 6 matching bases. The CDR3 extends over 13 amino acids. CDR1 and CDR2 (germline): SQVTM, ANQGSEA. Trimming removed 2 bases at V and 4 bases at J, with 12 bases between.

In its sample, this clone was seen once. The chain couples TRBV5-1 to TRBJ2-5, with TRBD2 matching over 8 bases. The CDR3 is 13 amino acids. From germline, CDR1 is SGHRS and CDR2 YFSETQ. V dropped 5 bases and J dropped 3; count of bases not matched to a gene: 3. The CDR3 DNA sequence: TGCGCCAGCAGATTGACTAGCGAAGAGACCCAGTACTTC. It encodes CASRLTSEETQYF.

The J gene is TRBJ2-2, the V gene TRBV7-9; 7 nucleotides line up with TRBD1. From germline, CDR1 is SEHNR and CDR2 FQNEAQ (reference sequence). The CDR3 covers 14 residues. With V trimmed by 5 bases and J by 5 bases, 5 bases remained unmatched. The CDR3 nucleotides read TGTGCCAGCAGCCCATCGGGACAGACCGGGGAGCTGTTTTTT. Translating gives CASSPSGQTGELFF.

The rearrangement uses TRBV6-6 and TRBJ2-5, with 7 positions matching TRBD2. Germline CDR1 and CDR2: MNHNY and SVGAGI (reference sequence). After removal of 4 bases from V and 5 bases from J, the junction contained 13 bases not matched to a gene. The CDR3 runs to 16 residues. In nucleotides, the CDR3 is TGTGCCAGCAGTTCCTTCGGGACTATACCTATGGAGACCCAGTACTTC. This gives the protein CASSSFGTIPMETQYF.

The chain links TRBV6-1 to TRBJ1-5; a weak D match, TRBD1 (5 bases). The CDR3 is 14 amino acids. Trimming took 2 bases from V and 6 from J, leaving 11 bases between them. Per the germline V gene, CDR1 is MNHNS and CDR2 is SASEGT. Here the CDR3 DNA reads TGTGCCAGCAGTGAATCGGGGGTTGGTCAGCCCCAGCATTTT. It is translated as CASSESGVGQPQHF.

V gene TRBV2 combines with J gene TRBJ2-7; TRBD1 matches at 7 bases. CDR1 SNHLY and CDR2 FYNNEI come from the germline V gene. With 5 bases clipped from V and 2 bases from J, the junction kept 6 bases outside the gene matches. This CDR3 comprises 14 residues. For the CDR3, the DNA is TGTGCCAGCAGTTTTCCGGGACAGCCCTACGAGCAGTACTTC. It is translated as CASSFPGQPYEQYF.

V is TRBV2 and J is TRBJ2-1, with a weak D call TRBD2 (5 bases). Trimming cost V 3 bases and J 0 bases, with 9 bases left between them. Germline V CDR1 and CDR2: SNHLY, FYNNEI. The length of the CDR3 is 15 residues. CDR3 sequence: CASSETTSSYNEQFF. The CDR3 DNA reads TGTGCCAGCAGTGAGACAACTAGCTCCTACAATGAGCAGTTCTTC.

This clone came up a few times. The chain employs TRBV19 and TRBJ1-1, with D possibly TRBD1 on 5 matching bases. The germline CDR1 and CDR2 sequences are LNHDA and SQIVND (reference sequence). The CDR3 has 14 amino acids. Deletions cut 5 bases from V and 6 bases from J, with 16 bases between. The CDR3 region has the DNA TGTGCCAGTAGTCTAAGGACACCTGGCGCTGAAGCTTTCTTT. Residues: CASSLRTPGAEAFF.

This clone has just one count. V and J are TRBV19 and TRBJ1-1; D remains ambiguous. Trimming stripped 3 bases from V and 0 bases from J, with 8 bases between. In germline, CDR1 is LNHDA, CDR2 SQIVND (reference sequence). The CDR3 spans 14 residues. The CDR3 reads CASSISFLNTEAFF. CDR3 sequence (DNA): TGTGCCAGTAGTATTTCCTTCCTGAACACTGAAGCTTTCTTT.

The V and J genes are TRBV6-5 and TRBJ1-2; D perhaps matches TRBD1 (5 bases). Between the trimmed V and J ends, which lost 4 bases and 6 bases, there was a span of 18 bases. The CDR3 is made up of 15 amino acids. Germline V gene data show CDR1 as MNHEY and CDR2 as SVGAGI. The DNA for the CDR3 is TGTGCCAGCAGTTTCCTTAGCGGGACCAGAAATGGCTACACCTTC. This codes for CASSFLSGTRNGYTF.

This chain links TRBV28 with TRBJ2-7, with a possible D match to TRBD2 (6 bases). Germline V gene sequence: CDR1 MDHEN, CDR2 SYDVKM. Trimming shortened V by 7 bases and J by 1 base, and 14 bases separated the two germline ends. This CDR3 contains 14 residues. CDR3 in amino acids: CASTPGDLSYEQYF. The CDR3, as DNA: TGTGCCAGCACCCCCGGGGACTTATCCTACGAGCAGTACTTC.

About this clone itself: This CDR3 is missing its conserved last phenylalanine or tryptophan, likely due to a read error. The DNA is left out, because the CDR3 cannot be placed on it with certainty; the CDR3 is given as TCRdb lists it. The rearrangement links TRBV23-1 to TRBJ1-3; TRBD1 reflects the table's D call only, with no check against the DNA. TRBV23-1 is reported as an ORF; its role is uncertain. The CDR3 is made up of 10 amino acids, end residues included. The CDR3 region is CASSQSSRRG.

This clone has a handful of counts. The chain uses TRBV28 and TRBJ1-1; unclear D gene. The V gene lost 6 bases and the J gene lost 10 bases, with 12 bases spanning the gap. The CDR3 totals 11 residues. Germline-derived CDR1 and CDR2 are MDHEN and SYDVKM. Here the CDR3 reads CASSLAPLAFF. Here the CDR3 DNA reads TGTGCCAGCAGCCTAGCCCCTCTAGCTTTCTTT.

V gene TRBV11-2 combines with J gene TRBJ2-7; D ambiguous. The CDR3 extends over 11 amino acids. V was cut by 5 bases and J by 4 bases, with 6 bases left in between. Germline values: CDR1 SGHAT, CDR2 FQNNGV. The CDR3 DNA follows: TGTGCCAGCAGCCGAACTTACGAGCAGTACTTC. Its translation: CASSRTYEQYF.

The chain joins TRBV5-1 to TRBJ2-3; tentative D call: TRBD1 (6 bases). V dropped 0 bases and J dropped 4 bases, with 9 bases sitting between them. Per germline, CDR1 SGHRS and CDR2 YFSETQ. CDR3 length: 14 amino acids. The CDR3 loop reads CASSLGGPSDTQYF. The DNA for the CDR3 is TGCGCCAGCAGCTTGGGGGGGCCCTCAGATACGCAGTATTTT. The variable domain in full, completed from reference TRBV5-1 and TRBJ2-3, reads KAGVTQTPRYLIKTRGQQVTLSCSPISGHRSVSWYQQTPGQGLQFLFEYFSETQRNKGNFPGRFSGRQFSNSRSEMNVSTLELGDSALYLCASSLGGPSDTQYFGPGTRLTVL.

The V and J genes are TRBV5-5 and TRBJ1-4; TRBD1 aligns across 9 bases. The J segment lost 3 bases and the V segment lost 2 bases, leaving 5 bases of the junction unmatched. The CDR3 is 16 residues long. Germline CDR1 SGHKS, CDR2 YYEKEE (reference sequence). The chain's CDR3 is CASSLRTGAANEKLFF. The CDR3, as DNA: TGTGCCAGCAGCTTACGGACAGGGGCGGCTAATGAAAAACTGTTTTTT.

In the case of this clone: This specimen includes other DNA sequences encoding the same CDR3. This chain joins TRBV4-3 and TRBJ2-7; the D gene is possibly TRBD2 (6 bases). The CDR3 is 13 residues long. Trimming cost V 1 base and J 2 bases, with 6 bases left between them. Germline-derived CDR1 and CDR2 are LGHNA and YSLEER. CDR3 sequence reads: CASSQGLAYEQYF. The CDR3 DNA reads TGCGCCAGCAGCCAAGGACTAGCCTACGAGCAGTACTTC.